This T cell receptor (beta chain) came from a study of shared clonotypes between healthy human individuals. Study-wide findings and caveats: Across subsets, estimated richness was generally greater for naive than for memory populations. Expectations were that clonotype sharing among donors would be affected by sequencing depth.

On this clone: What it binds is not known. The limits of the CDR3 on the DNA are not certain, so only TCRdb's listed CDR3 is given.

The length of the CDR3 is 17 amino acids, counting both ends. Germline values: CDR1 SGHRS, CDR2 YFSETQ. TCRdb keeps only in-frame clones here, not all; method: immunoSEQ multiplex PCR. The sample consists of approximately 2.5 million clones, around nine tenths of them appearing once. Specimen: naive CD4+ T cells sorted from blood. Regarding subset: CD45RA+ positively selected. This chain connects TRBV5-1 to TRBJ2-6. This receptor was identified in a man younger than 35 in good health. This CDR3 reads CASSFGPGSSGANVLTF.